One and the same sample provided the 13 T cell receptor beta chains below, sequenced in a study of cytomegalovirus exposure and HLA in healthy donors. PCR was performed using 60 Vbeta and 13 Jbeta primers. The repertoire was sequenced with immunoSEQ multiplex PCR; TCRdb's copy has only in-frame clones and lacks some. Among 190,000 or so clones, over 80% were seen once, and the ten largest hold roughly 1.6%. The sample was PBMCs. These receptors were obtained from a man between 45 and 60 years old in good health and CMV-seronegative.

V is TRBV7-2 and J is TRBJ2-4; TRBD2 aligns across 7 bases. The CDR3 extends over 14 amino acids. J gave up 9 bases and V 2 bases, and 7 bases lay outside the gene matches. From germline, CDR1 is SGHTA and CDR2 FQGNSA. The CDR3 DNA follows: TGTGCCAGCAGCTTATTACAGTCGGGGGGCATTCAGTACTTC. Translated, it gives CASSLLQSGGIQYF.

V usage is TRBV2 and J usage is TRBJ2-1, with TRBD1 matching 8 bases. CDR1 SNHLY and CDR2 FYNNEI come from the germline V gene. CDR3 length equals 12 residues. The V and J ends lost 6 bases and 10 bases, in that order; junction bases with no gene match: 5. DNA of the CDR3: TGTGCCAGCAGAGGACAGGGTTGGGAGCAGTTCTTC. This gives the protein CASRGQGWEQFF. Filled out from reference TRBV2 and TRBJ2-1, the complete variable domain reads EPEVTQTPSHQVTQMGQEVILRCVPISNHLYFYWYRQILGQKVEFLVSFYNNEISEKSEIFDDQFSVERPDGSNFTLKIRSTKLEDSAMYFCASRGQGWEQFFGPGTRLTVL.

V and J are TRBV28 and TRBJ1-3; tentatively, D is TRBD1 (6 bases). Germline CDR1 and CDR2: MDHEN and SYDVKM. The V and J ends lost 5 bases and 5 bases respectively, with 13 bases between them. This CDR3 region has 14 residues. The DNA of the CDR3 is TGTGCCAGCAGTGACGACAGGTATAGAAACACCATATATTTT. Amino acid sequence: CASSDDRYRNTIYF.

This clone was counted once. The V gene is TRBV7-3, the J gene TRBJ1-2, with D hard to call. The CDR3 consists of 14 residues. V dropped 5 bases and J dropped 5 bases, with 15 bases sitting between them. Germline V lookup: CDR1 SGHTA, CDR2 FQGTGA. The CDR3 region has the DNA TGTGCCAGCAGCCCTATGGGAGGTCGGTATGGCTACACCTTC. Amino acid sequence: CASSPMGGRYGYTF. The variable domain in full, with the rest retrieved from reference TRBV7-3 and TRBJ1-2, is GAGVSQTPSNKVTEKGKYVELRCDPISGHTALYWYRQSLGQGPEFLIYFQGTGAADDSGLPNDRFFAVRPEGSVSTLKIQRTERGDSAVYLCASSPMGGRYGYTFGSGTRLTVV.

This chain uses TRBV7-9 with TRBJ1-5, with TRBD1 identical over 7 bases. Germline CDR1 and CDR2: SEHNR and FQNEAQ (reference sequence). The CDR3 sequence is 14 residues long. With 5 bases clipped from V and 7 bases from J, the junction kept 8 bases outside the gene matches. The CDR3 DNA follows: TGTGCCAGCAGCCAACAGGGGCCCAGACAGCCCCAGCATTTT. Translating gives CASSQQGPRQPQHF. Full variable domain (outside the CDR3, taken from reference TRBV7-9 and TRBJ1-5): DTGVSQNPRHKITKRGQNVTFRCDPISEHNRLYWYRQTLGQGPEFLTYFQNEAQLEKSRLLSDRFSAERPKGSFSTLEIQRTEQGDSAMYLCASSQQGPRQPQHFGDGTRLSIL.

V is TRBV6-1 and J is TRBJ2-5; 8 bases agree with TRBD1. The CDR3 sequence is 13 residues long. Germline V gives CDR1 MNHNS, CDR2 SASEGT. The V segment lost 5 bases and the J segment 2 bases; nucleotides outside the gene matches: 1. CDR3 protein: CASSRDRQETQYF. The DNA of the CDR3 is TGTGCCAGCAGTCGGGACAGGCAAGAGACCCAGTACTTC.

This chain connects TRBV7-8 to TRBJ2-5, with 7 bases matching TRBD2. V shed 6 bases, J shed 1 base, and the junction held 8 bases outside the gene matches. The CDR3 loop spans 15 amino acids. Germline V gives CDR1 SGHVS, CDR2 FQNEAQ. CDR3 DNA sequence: TGTGCCAGCAGGAGAAGCGGGACCTTCCAAGAGACCCAGTACTTC. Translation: CASRRSGTFQETQYF.

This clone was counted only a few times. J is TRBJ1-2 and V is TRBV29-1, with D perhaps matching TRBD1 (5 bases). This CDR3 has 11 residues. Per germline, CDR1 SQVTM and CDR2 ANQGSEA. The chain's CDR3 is CTVGGRNGYTF. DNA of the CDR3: TGCACCGTGGGGGGGAGGAATGGCTACACCTTC.

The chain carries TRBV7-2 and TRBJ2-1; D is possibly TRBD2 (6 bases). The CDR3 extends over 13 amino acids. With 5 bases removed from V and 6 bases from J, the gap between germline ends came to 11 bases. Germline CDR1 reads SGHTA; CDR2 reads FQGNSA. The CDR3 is CASSQGLSNEQFF. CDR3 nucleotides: TGTGCCAGCAGCCAGGGACTGTCCAATGAGCAGTTCTTC.

CDR3 nucleotide sequence: TGCGCCAGCAGCGCCAGGGGGTGGGGTTCCTACGAGCAGTACTTC. Its translation: CASSARGWGSYEQYF. This sequence joins TRBV5-1 and TRBJ2-7; TRBD1 aligns across 7 bases. The V and J ends lost 4 bases and 1 base, in that order; junction bases with no gene match: 8. This CDR3 is 15 amino acids long. Germline CDR1 is SGHRS and CDR2 is YFSETQ.

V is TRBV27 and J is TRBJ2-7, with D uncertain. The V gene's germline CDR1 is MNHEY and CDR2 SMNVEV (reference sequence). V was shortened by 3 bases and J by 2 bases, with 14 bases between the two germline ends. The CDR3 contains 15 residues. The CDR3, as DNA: TGTGCCAGCAGTTTCGGGTTAGTTCAAACCTACGAGCAGTACTTC. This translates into CASSFGLVQTYEQYF.

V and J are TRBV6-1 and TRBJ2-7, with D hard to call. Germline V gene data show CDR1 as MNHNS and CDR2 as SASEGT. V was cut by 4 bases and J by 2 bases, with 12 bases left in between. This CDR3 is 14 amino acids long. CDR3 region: CASSGIGYPYEQYF. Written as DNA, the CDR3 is TGTGCCAGCAGTGGTATCGGGTACCCCTACGAGCAGTACTTC.

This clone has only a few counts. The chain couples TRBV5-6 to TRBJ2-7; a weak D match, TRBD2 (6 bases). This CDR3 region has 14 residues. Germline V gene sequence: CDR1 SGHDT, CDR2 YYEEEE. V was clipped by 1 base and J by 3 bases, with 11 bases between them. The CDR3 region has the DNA TGTGCCAGCAGCTTGCTGGAGGGGATCTACGAGCAGTACTTC. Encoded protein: CASSLLEGIYEQYF.